Shown below are 15 T cell receptor beta chains from a single sample sequenced in a study of cytomegalovirus exposure and HLA in healthy donors. The PCR employed 60 Vbeta primers together with 13 Jbeta primers. Some clones are missing from TCRdb's copy, which holds only in-frame ones; the method was immunoSEQ multiplex PCR. The sample lists some 200,000 clones; around 83% were seen once. The sample comprised PBMCs. These receptors came from a woman under 30 in good health and CMV-seronegative.

This clone was detected only a few times. The identical CDR3 is also encoded by other nucleotide sequences in the sample. This chain connects TRBV18 to TRBJ1-1, with 9 bases fitting TRBD1. With 8 bases clipped from V and 3 bases from J, the junction kept 16 bases outside the gene matches. Germline V gives CDR1 KGHSH, CDR2 LQKENI. The length of the CDR3 is 17 residues. The CDR3 spells CASTKVGTGRRDTEAFF. CDR3 in DNA: TGTGCCAGCACAAAGGTGGGGACAGGGAGGAGGGACACTGAAGCTTTCTTT.

The chain employs TRBV6-6 and TRBJ2-7; 7 nucleotides agree with TRBD2. CDR3 length: 16 residues. Per the germline V gene, CDR1 is MNHNY and CDR2 is SVGAGI (reference sequence). The trim removed 3 bases at V and 3 bases at J, leaving 11 bases unmatched. The CDR3 spells CASSYSRREGGYEQYF. The CDR3 DNA sequence: TGTGCCAGCAGTTATTCCAGGAGGGAGGGAGGCTACGAGCAGTACTTC.

The V and J genes are TRBV19 and TRBJ2-5; a possible D gene is TRBD2 (6 bases). In germline, CDR1 is LNHDA, CDR2 SQIVND (reference sequence). The CDR3 runs to 16 residues. With 3 bases removed from V and 5 bases from J, the gap between germline ends came to 19 bases. CDR3 amino acids: CASSIAGPGGWETQYF. The CDR3 region has the DNA TGTGCCAGTAGTATCGCGGGGCCCGGCGGGTGGGAGACCCAGTACTTC.

The chain has TRBV2 and TRBJ2-2, with 7 bases lining up with TRBD1. Trimming cost V 8 bases and J 6 bases; bases outside gene matches: 9. This CDR3 has 14 amino acids. Germline CDR1 and CDR2: SNHLY and FYNNEI. CDR3 sequence: CASLRQGVAGELFF. The DNA of the CDR3 is TGTGCCAGCCTCAGACAGGGAGTAGCCGGGGAGCTGTTTTTT. Supplemented by reference TRBV2 and TRBJ2-2, the full variable domain reads EPEVTQTPSHQVTQMGQEVILRCVPISNHLYFYWYRQILGQKVEFLVSFYNNEISEKSEIFDDQFSVERPDGSNFTLKIRSTKLEDSAMYFCASLRQGVAGELFFGEGSRLTVL.

V is TRBV10-1 and J is TRBJ1-2; TRBD1 might be the D (5 bases). With 0 bases removed from V and 6 bases from J, the gap between germline ends came to 14 bases. CDR1 is WNHNN, CDR2 SYGVQD, per germline (reference sequence). The CDR3 is made up of 15 amino acids. CDR3 residues: CASSESTLQDHGYTF. The CDR3 bases are TGCGCCAGCAGTGAGTCGACTTTACAGGACCATGGCTACACCTTC.

This chain uses TRBV4-1 with TRBJ2-3; the D is unclear. CDR1 is MGHRA, CDR2 YSYEKL, per germline. Trimming pared 0 bases from V and 6 bases from J, leaving 4 bases between. The CDR3 has 12 residues. The chain's CDR3 is CASSQETDTQYF. CDR3 bases: TGCGCCAGCAGCCAAGAGACTGATACGCAGTATTTT.

The chain has TRBV13 and TRBJ2-1; 8 nucleotides agree with TRBD2. The CDR3 totals 14 residues. V shed 5 bases, J shed 6 bases, and the junction held 6 bases outside the gene matches. Germline CDR1 is PRHDT and CDR2 is FYEKMQ (reference sequence). The CDR3 reads CASSTPSGSNEQFF. The CDR3 region has the DNA TGTGCCAGCAGCACCCCGAGCGGGAGCAATGAGCAGTTCTTC.

This chain links TRBV30 with TRBJ1-2; tentative D call: TRBD1 (5 bases). Germline V CDR1 and CDR2: GTSNPN, SVGIG (reference sequence). V was cut by 2 bases and J by 7 bases, with 17 bases left in between. The CDR3 covers 14 residues. The CDR3 sequence is CAWSLQTGVGGYTF. The CDR3 nucleotides are TGTGCCTGGAGTCTACAAACAGGTGTAGGTGGCTACACCTTC.

The gene calls are TRBV6-5 and TRBJ2-3; D possibly corresponds to TRBD1 (6 bases). CDR1 and CDR2 from the germline V gene are MNHEY and SVGAGI. This CDR3 is 15 amino acids long. V lost 2 bases, J lost 2 bases, and 11 bases lay in between. CDR3 coding DNA: TGTGCCAGCAGTTACGGGGGCAGATCCACAGATACGCAGTATTTT. Its translation: CASSYGGRSTDTQYF.

The CDR3: CASSSGFRYGYTF. Here the CDR3 DNA reads TGTGCCAGTAGTAGCGGATTTAGGTATGGCTACACCTTC. The chain has TRBV19 and TRBJ1-2; no firm D call. The CDR3 sequence is 13 residues long. Trimming removed 4 bases at V and 5 bases at J, with 11 bases between. The germline V gene has CDR1 LNHDA and CDR2 SQIVND (reference sequence).

This chain uses TRBV7-9 with TRBJ2-7; tentatively, D is TRBD2 (7 bases). V shed 3 bases and J shed 3 bases, with 15 bases lying between them. The CDR3 length is 15 residues. Germline lookup yields CDR1 SEHNR and CDR2 FQNEAQ (reference sequence). The CDR3 is CASSFPREGVYEQYF. In DNA form, the CDR3 reads TGTGCCAGCAGCTTCCCGAGGGAGGGGGTCTACGAGCAGTACTTC.

Concerning this clone: No conserved phenylalanine or tryptophan is present at the end of the CDR3, so a read error is the likely explanation. The rearrangement links TRBV18 to TRBJ2-7, with 7 bases aligning to TRBD1. The germline CDR1 and CDR2 sequences are KGHSH and LQKENI. The V and J ends lost 5 bases and 0 bases, in that order; junction bases with no gene match: 16. This CDR3 is built from 18 residues. CDR3 amino acids: CASSKFQGDDFSSYEQYL. The CDR3 DNA sequence: TGTGCCAGCTCAAAGTTTCAGGGGGATGACTTTAGCTCCTACGAGCAGTACCTC.

A single count supports this clone. V is TRBV5-1 and J is TRBJ2-7; possibly TRBD1 for D (6 bases). V lost 4 bases to trimming and J lost 2 bases, with 16 bases between them. CDR3 length: 15 residues. In germline, CDR1 is SGHRS, CDR2 YFSETQ. This CDR3 is CASSNRDISAYEQYF. CDR3 sequence (DNA): TGCGCCAGCAGCAATAGGGACATCTCGGCCTACGAGCAGTACTTC.

This clone was counted between two and nine times. The gene calls are TRBV19 and TRBJ2-6, with 10 nucleotides matching TRBD1. V was pared by 5 bases and J by 4 bases, with 5 bases of the junction left unmatched. Germline values: CDR1 LNHDA, CDR2 SQIVND (reference sequence). This CDR3 has 16 residues. CDR3 nucleotides: TGTGCCAGTAGTTTTGACAGGGGGCAAGGGGCCAACGTCCTGACTTTC. Translating gives CASSFDRGQGANVLTF.

The chain has TRBV18 and TRBJ2-3, with D perhaps TRBD1 (6 bases). CDR1 and CDR2 from the germline V gene are KGHSH and LQKENI. V was shortened by 3 bases and J by 2 bases, with 12 bases between the two germline ends. This CDR3 contains 15 residues. CDR3 nucleotide sequence: TGTGCCAGCTCACCCGCCGGACAGCTCACAGATACGCAGTATTTT. Its translation: CASSPAGQLTDTQYF.